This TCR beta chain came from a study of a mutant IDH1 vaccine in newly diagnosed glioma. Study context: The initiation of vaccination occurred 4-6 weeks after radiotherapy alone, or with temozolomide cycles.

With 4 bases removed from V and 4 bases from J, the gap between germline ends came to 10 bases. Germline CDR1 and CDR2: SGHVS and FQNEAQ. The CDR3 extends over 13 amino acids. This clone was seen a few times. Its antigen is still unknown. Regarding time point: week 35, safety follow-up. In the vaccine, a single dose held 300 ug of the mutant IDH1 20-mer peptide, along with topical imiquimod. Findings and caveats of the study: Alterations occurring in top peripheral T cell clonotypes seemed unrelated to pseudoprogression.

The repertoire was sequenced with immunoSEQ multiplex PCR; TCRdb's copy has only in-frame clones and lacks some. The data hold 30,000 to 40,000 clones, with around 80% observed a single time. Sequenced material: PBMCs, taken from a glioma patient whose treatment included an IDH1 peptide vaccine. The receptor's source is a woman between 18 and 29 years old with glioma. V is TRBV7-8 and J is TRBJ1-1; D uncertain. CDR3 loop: CASSYTVSTEAFF. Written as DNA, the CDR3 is TGTGCCAGCAGCTATACCGTGAGCACTGAAGCTTTCTTT.